A single sample is the source of the 13 T cell receptor beta chains below, sequenced in a study of shared clonotypes between healthy human individuals. Repertoires were generated with immunoSEQ multiplex PCR, while TCRdb's copy carries only in-frame clones and drops some. The sample includes about 2.2 million clones, approximately 94% of them seen just once. Naive CD8 cells, CD45RO-negative and positively selected for CCR7, excluded terminally differentiated effector memory CD45RA+ cells. Specimen: naive CD8+ T cells from PBMCs. Every receptor here comes from a man aged 18 to 29 in good health. Some clones in this sample may be carry-over from other donors' samples.

The chain carries TRBV6-5 and TRBJ1-2, with D unclear. The V gene's germline CDR1 is MNHEY and CDR2 SVGAGI. The CDR3 sequence is 11 residues long. V was shortened by 4 bases and J by 8 bases, with 8 bases between the two germline ends. The CDR3 here is CASSSKRGYTF. In DNA form, the CDR3 reads TGTGCCAGCAGTTCCAAGAGGGGCTACACCTTC.

This clone has a handful of counts. The CDR3 loop reads CASSYRETYSNQPQHF. The CDR3 DNA reads TGTGCCAGCAGTTACCGGGAGACCTATAGCAATCAGCCCCAGCATTTT. The J gene is TRBJ1-5, the V gene TRBV6-6; D remains unclear. V was trimmed by 2 bases and J by 0 bases, leaving 11 bases between them. From germline, CDR1 is MNHNY and CDR2 SVGAGI (reference sequence). This CDR3 has 16 residues.

This chain connects TRBV19 to TRBJ2-7; either TRBD1 or TRBD2 may fit D (5 bases each). Germline-derived CDR1 and CDR2 are LNHDA and SQIVND (reference sequence). CDR3 length equals 16 residues. Trimming took 3 bases from V and 4 from J, leaving 19 bases between them. This chain's CDR3 is CASSMWDGTRGYEQYF. CDR3 nucleotides: TGTGCCAGTAGTATGTGGGACGGGACCCGCGGGTACGAGCAGTACTTC.

This clone was seen just once. J is TRBJ2-7 and V is TRBV6-5, with TRBD1 as a possible D gene (6 bases). This CDR3 spans 16 amino acids. Germline lookup yields CDR1 MNHEY and CDR2 SVGAGI. V shed 2 bases and J shed 4 bases, with 18 bases lying between them. The CDR3 is CASSYAEGVGVYEQYF. CDR3 DNA: TGTGCCAGCAGTTACGCAGAGGGGGTTGGTGTTTACGAGCAGTACTTC.

This chain connects TRBV13 to TRBJ2-2, with D perhaps being TRBD1 or TRBD2 (5 bases each). The CDR3 contains 17 residues. V dropped 5 bases and J dropped 0 bases, with 16 bases sitting between them. Per the germline V gene, CDR1 is PRHDT and CDR2 is FYEKMQ (reference sequence). CDR3 in amino acids: CASSPTRGGPNTGELFF. CDR3 nucleotides: TGTGCCAGCAGCCCCACACGGGGCGGTCCGAACACCGGGGAGCTGTTTTTT. The whole variable domain, remainder taken from reference TRBV13 and TRBJ2-2, is AAGVIQSPRHLIKEKRETATLKCYPIPRHDTVYWYQQGPGQDPQFLISFYEKMQSDKGSIPDRFSAQQFSDYHSELNMSSLELGDSALYFCASSPTRGGPNTGELFFGEGSRLTVL.

Concerning this clone: The sample has other DNA sequences that encode this CDR3 too. This chain connects TRBV5-6 to TRBJ1-1; 7 positions agree with TRBD1. The germline V gene encodes CDR1 SGHDT and CDR2 YYEEEE. With 4 bases clipped from V and 5 bases from J, the junction kept 2 bases outside the gene matches. This CDR3 spans 12 amino acids. The CDR3 protein is CASSLRGTEAFF. For the CDR3, the DNA is TGTGCCAGCAGCCTCAGGGGGACTGAAGCTTTCTTT.

The CDR3 sequence: CASSPIVPGANVLTF. The CDR3 coding sequence is TGTGCCAGCAGTCCTATTGTACCTGGGGCCAACGTCCTGACTTTC. This chain links TRBV7-9 with TRBJ2-6; the D is unclear. This CDR3 is 15 amino acids long. The germline CDR1 and CDR2 sequences are SEHNR and FQNEAQ (reference sequence). Trimming took 6 bases from V and 2 from J, leaving 11 bases between them.

The V and J genes are TRBV28 and TRBJ2-1; D possibly corresponds to TRBD1 (6 bases). In germline, CDR1 is MDHEN, CDR2 SYDVKM. Trimming left V 5 bases short and J 0 bases short, with 17 bases between. The CDR3 loop spans 17 amino acids. CDR3 region: CASSLTGPISSYNEQFF. The CDR3 nucleotides read TGTGCCAGCAGTCTCACAGGGCCTATCAGCTCCTACAATGAGCAGTTCTTC.

The rearrangement links TRBV19 to TRBJ1-5; D gene ambiguous. The V gene's germline CDR1 is LNHDA and CDR2 SQIVND (reference sequence). Trimming stripped 7 bases from V and 5 bases from J, with 15 bases between. The CDR3 is 14 residues long. Here the CDR3 DNA reads TGTGCCAGTAAAGCCCTCAGTGGTGATCAGCCCCAGCATTTT. It specifies CASKALSGDQPQHF.

The chain has TRBV5-8 and TRBJ2-3; 7 bases align to TRBD1. Germline V gene lookup returns CDR1 SGHTS and CDR2 YDEGEE. The CDR3 contains 16 residues. Trimming cost V 2 bases and J 0 bases; bases outside gene matches: 6. CDR3 in amino acids: CASSFRTGPSTDTQYF. In DNA form, the CDR3 reads TGTGCCAGCAGCTTTCGGACAGGACCTAGCACAGATACGCAGTATTTT.

The chain combines TRBV7-9 with TRBJ1-2; 9 bases are a match to TRBD1. This CDR3 region has 14 residues. CDR1 and CDR2 (germline): SEHNR, FQNEAQ (reference sequence). The V gene end was trimmed by 5 bases and the J gene end by 3 bases; junction bases not matched to a gene: 4. The DNA of the CDR3 is TGTGCCAGCAGCCGAACAGGGGGCGACTATGGCTACACCTTC. It codes for CASSRTGGDYGYTF.

The gene calls are TRBV4-3 and TRBJ1-2; D not resolved. V was cut by 0 bases and J by 8 bases, with 19 bases left in between. The CDR3 runs 16 residues. In germline, CDR1 is LGHNA, CDR2 YSLEER. DNA for the CDR3: TGCGCCAGCAGCCAAGATGACCTCCGGCAGACGAGCGGCTACACCTTC. Translation: CASSQDDLRQTSGYTF.

The chain has TRBV4-3 and TRBJ1-3; 9 bases fit TRBD1. This CDR3 comprises 17 residues. The trim removed 0 bases at V and 2 bases at J, leaving 5 bases unmatched. The germline gives CDR1 LGHNA, CDR2 YSLEER. The CDR3 DNA reads as TGCGCCAGCAGCCAAGATCATAGGACAGGGGCTGGAAACACCATATATTTT. This codes for CASSQDHRTGAGNTIYF.